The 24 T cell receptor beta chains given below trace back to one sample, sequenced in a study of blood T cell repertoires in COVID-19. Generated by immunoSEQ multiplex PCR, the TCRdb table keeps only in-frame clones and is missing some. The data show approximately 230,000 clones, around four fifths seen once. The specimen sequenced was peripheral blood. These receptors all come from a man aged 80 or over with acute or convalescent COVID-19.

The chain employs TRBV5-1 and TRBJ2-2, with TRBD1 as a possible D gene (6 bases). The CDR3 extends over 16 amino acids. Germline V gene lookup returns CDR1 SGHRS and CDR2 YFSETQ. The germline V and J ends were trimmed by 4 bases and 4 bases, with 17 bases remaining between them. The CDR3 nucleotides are TGCGCCAGCAGCAGGACAGCTGCTACTAGCACCGGGGAGCTGTTTTTT. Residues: CASSRTAATSTGELFF.

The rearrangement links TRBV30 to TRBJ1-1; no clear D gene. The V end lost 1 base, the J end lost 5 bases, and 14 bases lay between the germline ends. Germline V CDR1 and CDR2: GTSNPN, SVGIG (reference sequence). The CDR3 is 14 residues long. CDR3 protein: CAWSATILGTEAFF. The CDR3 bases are TGTGCCTGGAGTGCGACTATTCTAGGGACTGAAGCTTTCTTT.

The CDR3 DNA follows: TGTGCCAGCAGCCAAGGTTACCAGCGGGGGTACAATGAGCAGTTCTTC. Residues: CASSQGYQRGYNEQFF. The chain recombines TRBV3-1 (or the pseudogene TRBV3-2) with TRBJ2-1; 8 positions match TRBD2. CDR3 length: 16 amino acids. Per the germline V gene, CDR1 is LGHDT and CDR2 is YNNKEL (reference sequence). V shed 1 base and J 4 bases; nucleotides not matched to a gene: 6.

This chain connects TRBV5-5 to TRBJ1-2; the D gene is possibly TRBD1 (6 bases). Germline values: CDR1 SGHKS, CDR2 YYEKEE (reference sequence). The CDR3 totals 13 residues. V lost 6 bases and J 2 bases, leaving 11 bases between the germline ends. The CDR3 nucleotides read TGTGCCAGCACAACAGGGCCCAACTATGGCTACACCTTC. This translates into CASTTGPNYGYTF. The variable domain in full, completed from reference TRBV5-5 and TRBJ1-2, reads DAGVTQSPTHLIKTRGQQVTLRCSPISGHKSVSWYQQVLGQGPQFIFQYYEKEERGRGNFPDRFSARQFPNYSSELNVNALLLGDSALYLCASTTGPNYGYTFGSGTRLTVV.

The CDR3, as DNA: TGCGCCAGCAGTGAGTTCGTGATCGGGGAGTGGGTAAAGACCATGGAGCTGTTTTTT. It is translated as CASSEFVIGEWVKTMELFF. The V call is TRBV10-2, the J call TRBJ2-2; tentative D call: TRBD2 (5 bases). Germline-derived CDR1 and CDR2 are WSHSY and SAAADI. Trimming removed 1 base at V and 10 bases at J, with 28 bases between. The CDR3 covers 19 residues.

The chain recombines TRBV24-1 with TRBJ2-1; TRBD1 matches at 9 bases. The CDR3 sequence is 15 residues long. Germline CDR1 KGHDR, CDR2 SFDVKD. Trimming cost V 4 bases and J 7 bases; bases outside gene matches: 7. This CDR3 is CATSDRDRVRNEQFF. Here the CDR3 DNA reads TGTGCCACCAGTGACCGGGACAGGGTAAGAAATGAGCAGTTCTTC.

The CDR3 protein is CASSLQGKVQPQHF. The CDR3 DNA is TGTGCCAGCAGCCTCCAGGGGAAAGTTCAGCCCCAGCATTTT. The chain combines TRBV19 with TRBJ1-5, with D maybe TRBD1 (6 bases). CDR1 LNHDA and CDR2 SQIVND come from the germline V gene (reference sequence). The V and J ends lost 9 bases and 6 bases respectively, with 18 bases between them. CDR3 length: 14 amino acids.

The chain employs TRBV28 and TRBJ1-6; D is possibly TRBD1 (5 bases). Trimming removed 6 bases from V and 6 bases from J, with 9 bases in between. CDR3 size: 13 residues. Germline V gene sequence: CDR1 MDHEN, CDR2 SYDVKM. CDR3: CASRADSNSPLHF. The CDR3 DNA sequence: TGTGCCAGCAGGGCCGACAGTAATTCACCCCTCCACTTT.

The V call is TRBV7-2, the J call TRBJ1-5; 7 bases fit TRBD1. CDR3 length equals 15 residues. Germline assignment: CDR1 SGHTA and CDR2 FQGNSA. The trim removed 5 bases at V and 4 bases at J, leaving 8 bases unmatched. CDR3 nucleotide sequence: TGTGCCAGCAGCCTCGGACAGGTAGAAAATCAGCCCCAGCATTTT. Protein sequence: CASSLGQVENQPQHF.

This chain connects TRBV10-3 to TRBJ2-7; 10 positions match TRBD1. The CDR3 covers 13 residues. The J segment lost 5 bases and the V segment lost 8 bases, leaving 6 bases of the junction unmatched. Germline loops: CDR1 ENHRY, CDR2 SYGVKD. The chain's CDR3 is CAIGGDRGHEQYF. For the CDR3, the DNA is TGTGCCATCGGCGGGGACAGGGGCCACGAGCAGTACTTC.

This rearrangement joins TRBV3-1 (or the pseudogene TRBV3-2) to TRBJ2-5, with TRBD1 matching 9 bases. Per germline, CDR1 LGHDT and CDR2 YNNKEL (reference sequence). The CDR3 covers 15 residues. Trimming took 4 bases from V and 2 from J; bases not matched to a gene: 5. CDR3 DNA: TGTGCCAGCAGCCTATGGGACAGGGCACAAGAGACCCAGTACTTC. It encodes CASSLWDRAQETQYF.

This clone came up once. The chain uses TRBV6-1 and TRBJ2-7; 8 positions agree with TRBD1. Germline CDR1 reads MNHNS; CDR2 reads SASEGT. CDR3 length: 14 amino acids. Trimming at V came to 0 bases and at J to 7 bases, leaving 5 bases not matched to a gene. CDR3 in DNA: TGTGCCAGCAGTGAAGCGAGGGACAGGCGGGAGCAGTACTTC. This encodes CASSEARDRREQYF.

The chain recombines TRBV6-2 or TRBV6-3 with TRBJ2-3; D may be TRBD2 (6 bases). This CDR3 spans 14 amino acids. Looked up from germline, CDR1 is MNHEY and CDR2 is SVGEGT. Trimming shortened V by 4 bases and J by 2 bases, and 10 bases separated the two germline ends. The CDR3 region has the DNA TGTGCCAGCAGTTCAGGGACTTACACAGATACGCAGTATTTT. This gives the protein CASSSGTYTDTQYF.

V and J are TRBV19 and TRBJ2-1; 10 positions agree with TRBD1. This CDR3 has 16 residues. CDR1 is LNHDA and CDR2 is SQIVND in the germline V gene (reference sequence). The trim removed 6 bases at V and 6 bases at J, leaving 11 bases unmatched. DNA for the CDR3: TGTGCCAGTAGACCGGGGGGGACAGGGGTGTTCAATGAGCAGTTCTTC. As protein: CASRPGGTGVFNEQFF.

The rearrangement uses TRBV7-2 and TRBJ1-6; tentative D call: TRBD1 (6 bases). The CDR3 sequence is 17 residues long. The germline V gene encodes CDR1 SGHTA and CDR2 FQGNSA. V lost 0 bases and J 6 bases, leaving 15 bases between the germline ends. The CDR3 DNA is TGTGCCAGCAGCTTAGCGGGATCAGGGGCTTCTAATTCACCCCTCCACTTT. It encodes CASSLAGSGASNSPLHF.

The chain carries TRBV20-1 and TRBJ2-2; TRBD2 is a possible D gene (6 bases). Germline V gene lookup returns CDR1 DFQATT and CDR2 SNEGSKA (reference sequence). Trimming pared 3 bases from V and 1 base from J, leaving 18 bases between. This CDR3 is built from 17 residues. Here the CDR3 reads CSASLPFGRENTGELFF. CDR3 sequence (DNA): TGCAGTGCTAGTCTGCCTTTTGGGCGGGAGAACACCGGGGAGCTGTTTTTT.

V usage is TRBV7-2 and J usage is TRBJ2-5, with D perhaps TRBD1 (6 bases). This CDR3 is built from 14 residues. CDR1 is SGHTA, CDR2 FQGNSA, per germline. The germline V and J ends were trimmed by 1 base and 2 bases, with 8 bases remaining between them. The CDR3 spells CASSLGGPQETQYF. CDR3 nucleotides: TGTGCCAGCAGCTTAGGGGGGCCACAAGAGACCCAGTACTTC.

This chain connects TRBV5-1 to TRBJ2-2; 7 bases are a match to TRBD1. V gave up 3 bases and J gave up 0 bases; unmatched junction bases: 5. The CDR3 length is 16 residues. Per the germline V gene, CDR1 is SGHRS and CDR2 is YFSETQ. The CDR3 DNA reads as TGCGCCAGCAGCTCTACCGGGACAGCGAACACCGGGGAGCTGTTTTTT. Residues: CASSSTGTANTGELFF.

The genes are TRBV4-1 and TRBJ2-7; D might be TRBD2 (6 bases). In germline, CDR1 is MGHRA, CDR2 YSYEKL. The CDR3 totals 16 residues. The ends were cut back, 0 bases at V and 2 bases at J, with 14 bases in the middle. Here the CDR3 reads CASSQELAPSAYEQYF. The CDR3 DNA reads TGCGCCAGCAGCCAAGAACTAGCCCCTTCAGCCTACGAGCAGTACTTC.

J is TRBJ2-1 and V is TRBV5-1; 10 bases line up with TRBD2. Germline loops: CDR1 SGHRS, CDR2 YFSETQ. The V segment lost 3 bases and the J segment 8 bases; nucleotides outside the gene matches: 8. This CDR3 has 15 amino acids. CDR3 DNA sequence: TGCGCCAGCAGCTGGTCTAGCGGGAGTGGAGATGAGCAGTTCTTC. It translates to CASSWSSGSGDEQFF.

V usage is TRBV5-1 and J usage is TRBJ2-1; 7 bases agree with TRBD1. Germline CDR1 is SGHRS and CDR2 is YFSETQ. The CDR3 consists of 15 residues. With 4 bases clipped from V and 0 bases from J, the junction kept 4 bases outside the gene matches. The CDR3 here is CASSLGQVSYNEQFF. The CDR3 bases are TGCGCCAGCAGCCTTGGACAGGTCTCCTACAATGAGCAGTTCTTC.

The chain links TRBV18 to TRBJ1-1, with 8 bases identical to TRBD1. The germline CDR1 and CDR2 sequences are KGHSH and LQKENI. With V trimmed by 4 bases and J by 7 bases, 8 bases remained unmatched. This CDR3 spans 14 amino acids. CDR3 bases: TGTGCCAGCTCACGGATGCAGGGGGCGAATGAAGCTTTCTTT. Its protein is CASSRMQGANEAFF.

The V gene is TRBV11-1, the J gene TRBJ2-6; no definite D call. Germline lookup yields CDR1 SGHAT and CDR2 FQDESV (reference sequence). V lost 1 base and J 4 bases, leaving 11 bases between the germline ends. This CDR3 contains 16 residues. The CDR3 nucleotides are TGTGCCAGCAGCTTAGATCCCTCTGTGGGGGCCAACGTCCTGACTTTC. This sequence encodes CASSLDPSVGANVLTF.

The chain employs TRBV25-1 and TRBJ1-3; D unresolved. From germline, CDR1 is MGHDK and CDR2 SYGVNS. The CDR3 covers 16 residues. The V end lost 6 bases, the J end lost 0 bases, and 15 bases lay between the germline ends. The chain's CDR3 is CASRDGRRTSGNTIYF. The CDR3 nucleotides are TGTGCCAGCAGGGATGGGAGGCGGACCTCTGGAAACACCATATATTTT.